This TCR beta chain was documented in a study of a mutant IDH1 vaccine in newly diagnosed glioma. Specified time point: week 11, during vaccination. Each dose of the vaccine consisted of 300 ug of mutant IDH1 20-mer peptide, with topical imiquimod. Donors harbored newly found WHO grade 3 or 4 IDH1-mutant, ATRX-lost astrocytomas. Data came from immunoSEQ multiplex PCR; TCRdb stores just in-frame clones and leaves some out. The table lists about 61,000 clones, over 70% of them singletons. As concerns this clone: The target antigen is unknown.

The clonotype originates from a man over 45 with glioma. The sequences come from PBMCs, collected from a glioma patient whose treatment included an IDH1 peptide vaccine.

CDR3 sequence: CSADGRATDTQYF. As DNA, the CDR3 is TGCAGCGCAGACGGGCGGGCCACAGATACGCAGTATTTT. V usage is TRBV29-1 and J usage is TRBJ2-3, with a weak D call TRBD2 (5 bases). Per the germline V gene, CDR1 is SQVTM and CDR2 is ANQGSEA. The CDR3 totals 13 residues. V lost 7 bases and J lost 2, with 13 bases in between.